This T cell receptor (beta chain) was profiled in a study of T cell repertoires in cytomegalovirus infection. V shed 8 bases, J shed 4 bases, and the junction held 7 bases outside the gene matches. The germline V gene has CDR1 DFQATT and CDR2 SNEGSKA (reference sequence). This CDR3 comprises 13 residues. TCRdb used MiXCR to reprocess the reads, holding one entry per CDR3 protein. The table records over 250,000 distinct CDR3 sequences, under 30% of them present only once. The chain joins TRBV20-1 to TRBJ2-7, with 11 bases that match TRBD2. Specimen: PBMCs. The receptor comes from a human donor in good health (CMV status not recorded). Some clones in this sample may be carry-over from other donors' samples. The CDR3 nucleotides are TGCAGTTCCTACACTAGCGGGAGTTACGAGCAGTACTTC. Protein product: CSSYTSGSYEQYF.